The 32 T cell receptor beta chains given below trace back to one sample, sequenced in a study of CD8 T cells in Susac syndrome. An input of 0.5 to 1 ug of RNA was subjected to reverse transcription using random hexamers. TCRdb fed the immunoSEQ multiplex PCR reads into MiXCR, producing one record per CDR3 protein. The sample lists 180,000 or so distinct CDR3 sequences, 85% to 95% seen once, with 0.08% to 0.11% in the top ten. Sequenced: CD4+ T cells from PBMCs. Every receptor here comes from a human donor in good health.

This clonotype occurred once. This chain joins TRBV11-2 and TRBJ2-5; 11 bases align to TRBD1. The junction had 5 bases not matched to a gene; V was cut back by 5 bases and J by 9 bases. Germline V gene sequence: CDR1 SGHAT, CDR2 FQNNGV. The CDR3 extends over 13 amino acids. Here the CDR3 reads CASSPGQGAAQYF. CDR3 bases: TGTGCCAGCAGCCCCGGACAGGGGGCGGCCCAGTACTTC. The variable domain in full, completed from reference TRBV11-2 and TRBJ2-5, reads EAGVAQSPRYKIIEKRQSVAFWCNPISGHATLYWYQQILGQGPKLLIQFQNNGVVDDSQLPKDRFSAERLKGVDSTLKIQPAKLEDSAVYLCASSPGQGAAQYFGPGTRLLVL.

The V gene is TRBV6-2 or TRBV6-3, the J gene TRBJ2-1, with D unresolved. Trimming took off 9 bases at V and 8 bases at J, with 17 bases between the two ends. Germline lookup yields CDR1 MNHEY and CDR2 SVGEGT. The length of the CDR3 is 13 residues. CDR3 protein: CASRDSGIDEQFF. In nucleotides, the CDR3 is TGTGCCAGTAGGGATTCAGGTATCGATGAGCAGTTCTTC.

J is TRBJ2-3 and V is TRBV29-1, with 8 bases that match TRBD1. This CDR3 spans 13 amino acids. After removal of 5 bases from V and 1 base from J, the junction contained 2 bases not matched to a gene. Germline V gene lookup returns CDR1 SQVTM and CDR2 ANQGSEA. CDR3 residues: CSVLTGGTDTQYF. The CDR3 DNA is TGCAGCGTTCTGACAGGGGGCACAGATACGCAGTATTTT.

The sample holds one count of this clonotype. The rearrangement links TRBV6-5 to TRBJ2-7, with 7 bases that match TRBD1. CDR1 and CDR2 (germline): MNHEY, SVGAGI. J lost 5 bases, V lost 7 bases, and 14 bases had no gene match. This CDR3 spans 15 amino acids. The CDR3 DNA reads TGTGCCAGCAACCCTCAACCACGGACAGGAGACGAGCAGTACTTC. It codes for CASNPQPRTGDEQYF.

The V gene is TRBV30, the J gene TRBJ1-5, with D unclear. V lost 1 base, J lost 2 bases, and 6 bases lay in between. The germline V gene encodes CDR1 GTSNPN and CDR2 SVGIG (reference sequence). The CDR3 is made up of 13 amino acids. Here the CDR3 reads CAWSGKGNQPQHF. The CDR3 coding sequence is TGTGCCTGGAGTGGAAAAGGCAATCAGCCCCAGCATTTT.

The chain combines TRBV7-2 with TRBJ2-1, with 7 bases matching TRBD2. Per the germline V gene, CDR1 is SGHTA and CDR2 is FQGNSA. V was clipped by 1 base and J by 10 bases; unmatched bases: 10. This CDR3 has 15 amino acids. In DNA, the CDR3 is TGTGCCAGCAGCTTAGTGACTAGCCCCCTCGGGGAGCAGTTCTTC. Encoded protein: CASSLVTSPLGEQFF.

The chain recombines TRBV14 with TRBJ2-1; D is unresolved. The V end lost 1 base, the J end lost 2 bases, and 3 bases lay between the germline ends. CDR1 is SGHDN, CDR2 FVKESK, per germline. The CDR3 has 13 residues. DNA for the CDR3: TGTGCCAGCAGCCAAGTCCCCTACAATGAGCAGTTCTTC. It codes for CASSQVPYNEQFF. Full variable domain (missing parts from reference TRBV14 and TRBJ2-1): EAGVTQFPSHSVIEKGQTVTLRCDPISGHDNLYWYRRVMGKEIKFLLHFVKESKQDESGMPNNRFLAERTGGTYSTLKVQPAELEDSGVYFCASSQVPYNEQFFGPGTRLTVL.

The rearrangement uses TRBV4-2 and TRBJ1-5; no reliable D call. V gave up 0 bases and J gave up 4 bases, with 4 bases separating them. Germline CDR1 LGHNA, CDR2 YNFKEQ. The CDR3 contains 13 residues. CDR3 in DNA: TGTGCCAGCAGCCAAGAAATAAATCAGCCCCAGCATTTT. This codes for CASSQEINQPQHF.

J is TRBJ1-5 and V is TRBV6-1; 8 bases fit TRBD1. The CDR3 covers 16 residues. Per the germline V gene, CDR1 is MNHNS and CDR2 is SASEGT. With V trimmed by 6 bases and J by 2 bases, 9 bases remained unmatched. The CDR3 loop is CASRRTGSSGNQPQHF. The CDR3 DNA sequence: TGTGCCAGCAGGCGGACAGGGTCGAGTGGCAATCAGCCCCAGCATTTT.

This CDR3 is CASSQDRREQFF. The CDR3 DNA reads as TGCGCCAGCAGCCAAGATCGGCGGGAGCAGTTCTTC. The chain employs TRBV4-3 and TRBJ2-1; D remains ambiguous. The length of the CDR3 is 12 residues. Germline V gives CDR1 LGHNA, CDR2 YSLEER. The germline V and J ends were trimmed by 0 bases and 10 bases, with 7 bases remaining between them.

This rearrangement joins TRBV20-1 to TRBJ2-1; 7 bases align to TRBD2. The CDR3 is 13 residues long. The germline V gene has CDR1 DFQATT and CDR2 SNEGSKA (reference sequence). The ends lost 8 bases at V and 4 bases at J; junction bases unmatched: 8. The CDR3 DNA follows: TGCAGTACCTCCTCGCGGGGGTACAATGAGCAGTTCTTC. As protein: CSTSSRGYNEQFF.

The gene calls are TRBV20-1 and TRBJ2-7, with D uncertain. The CDR3 covers 12 residues. Trimming took 3 bases from V and 4 from J, leaving 10 bases between them. Germline values: CDR1 DFQATT, CDR2 SNEGSKA (reference sequence). CDR3 DNA sequence: TGCAGTGCTAGCCCCGGGCGGTACGAGCAGTACTTC. This translates into CSASPGRYEQYF.

The chain employs TRBV20-1 and TRBJ1-2; no clear D gene. In germline, CDR1 is DFQATT, CDR2 SNEGSKA (reference sequence). The CDR3 spans 12 residues. Trimming cost V 6 bases and J 2 bases, with 10 bases left between them. The CDR3 coding sequence is TGCAGTGCCCCAAAAGTGAACTATGGCTACACCTTC. It yields the protein CSAPKVNYGYTF.

The rearrangement links TRBV7-8 to TRBJ2-7; 8 bases agree with TRBD2. Trimming took 3 bases from V and 7 from J; bases not matched to a gene: 11. CDR1 SGHVS and CDR2 FQNEAQ come from the germline V gene. This CDR3 has 15 residues. This CDR3 is CASSFRAGVTQEQYF. In DNA, the CDR3 is TGTGCCAGCAGCTTCAGAGCGGGAGTTACACAGGAGCAGTACTTC.

The chain is built from TRBV29-1 and TRBJ1-1; TRBD1 might be the D (5 bases). The ends were cut back, 3 bases at V and 4 bases at J, with 21 bases in the middle. The length of the CDR3 is 16 residues. Germline-derived CDR1 and CDR2 are SQVTM and ANQGSEA. The CDR3 sequence: CSVDPSSPRVGTEAFF. CDR3 DNA: TGCAGCGTTGACCCCTCTTCCCCCAGGGTAGGCACTGAAGCTTTCTTT. Full variable domain (remainder filled in from reference TRBV29-1 and TRBJ1-1): SAVISQKPSRDICQRGTSLTIQCQVDSQVTMMFWYRQQPGQSLTLIATANQGSEATYESGFVIDKFPISRPNLTFSTLTVSNMSPEDSSIYLCSVDPSSPRVGTEAFFGQGTRLTVV.

This chain's CDR3 is CASSQDRRYEQYF. The CDR3 region has the DNA TGCGCCAGCAGCCAAGATAGACGCTACGAGCAGTACTTC. The V and J genes are TRBV4-1 and TRBJ2-7, with D unclear. Germline lookup yields CDR1 MGHRA and CDR2 YSYEKL. Trimming stripped 0 bases from V and 3 bases from J, with 6 bases between. There are 13 residues in the CDR3.

V and J are TRBV2 and TRBJ2-6, with 7 bases lining up with TRBD2. Germline CDR1 is SNHLY and CDR2 is FYNNEI. The CDR3 consists of 15 residues. V dropped 7 bases and J dropped 0; count of bases not matched to a gene: 3. This CDR3 is CASTRGSSGANVLTF. CDR3 DNA sequence: TGTGCCAGCACGCGGGGGAGCTCTGGGGCCAACGTCCTGACTTTC.

This clonotype occurred once. The J gene is TRBJ1-2, the V gene TRBV7-8; 7 bases map to TRBD1. The CDR3 totals 15 residues. Germline trimming cut 1 base from V and 5 bases from J; bases unmatched to any gene: 7. Germline V lookup: CDR1 SGHVS, CDR2 FQNEAQ. CDR3 in amino acids: CASSLGQGVEYGYTF. The DNA for the CDR3 is TGTGCCAGCAGCTTAGGACAGGGCGTTGAATATGGCTACACCTTC.

The rearrangement joins TRBV27 to TRBJ2-7; 9 bases line up with TRBD1. CDR3 size: 13 residues. With 4 bases clipped from V and 2 bases from J, the junction kept 0 bases outside the gene matches. Germline loops: CDR1 MNHEY, CDR2 SMNVEV (reference sequence). The CDR3 DNA follows: TGTGCCAGCAGTTGGACAGGGGCCTACGAGCAGTACTTC. The encoded protein is CASSWTGAYEQYF.

This chain links TRBV7-2 with TRBJ1-1; D is uncertain. Germline V CDR1 and CDR2: SGHTA, FQGNSA. The V and J ends lost 4 bases and 2 bases respectively, with 11 bases between them. This CDR3 comprises 14 residues. The CDR3 is CASSSNPGNTEAFF. The CDR3 DNA is TGTGCCAGCAGCTCCAACCCGGGAAACACTGAAGCTTTCTTT.

The chain uses TRBV20-1 and TRBJ2-7; 12 nucleotides align to TRBD2. V trimming: 3 bases; J trimming: 3 bases; junction bases outside the gene matches: 3. CDR1 is DFQATT and CDR2 is SNEGSKA in the germline V gene (reference sequence). CDR3 length: 14 amino acids. CDR3 region: CSARILAGGYEQYF. Here the CDR3 DNA reads TGCAGTGCTAGGATACTAGCGGGAGGCTACGAGCAGTACTTC.

The chain uses TRBV20-1 and TRBJ2-7; TRBD2 matches at 14 bases. The J segment lost 2 bases and the V segment lost 5 bases, leaving 5 bases of the junction unmatched. Germline lookup yields CDR1 DFQATT and CDR2 SNEGSKA (reference sequence). CDR3 length equals 15 residues. The CDR3 loop reads CSAGTSGRGTYEQYF. As DNA, the CDR3 is TGCAGTGCTGGGACTAGCGGGAGAGGAACCTACGAGCAGTACTTC.

V and J are TRBV29-1 and TRBJ1-1, with D maybe TRBD1 (5 bases). This CDR3 contains 12 residues. The germline V gene has CDR1 SQVTM and CDR2 ANQGSEA. V lost 3 bases, J lost 11 bases, and 16 bases lay in between. CDR3 residues: CSVDPGSTSAFF. The CDR3 DNA reads as TGCAGCGTTGACCCAGGGTCCACGAGTGCTTTCTTT.

This clonotype was recorded once. The chain joins TRBV20-1 to TRBJ1-5; the D is unclear. Per germline, CDR1 DFQATT and CDR2 SNEGSKA (reference sequence). The CDR3 runs to 13 residues. V lost 2 bases to trimming and J lost 6 bases, with 11 bases between them. Written as DNA, the CDR3 is TGCAGTGCTAGACCCTTCCCCGGTCAGCCCCAGCATTTT. Protein product: CSARPFPGQPQHF.

The chain joins TRBV30 to TRBJ1-4; tentative D call: TRBD1 (5 bases). The CDR3 has 14 amino acids. Looked up from germline, CDR1 is GTSNPN and CDR2 is SVGIG (reference sequence). The germline V and J ends were trimmed by 2 bases and 7 bases, with 14 bases remaining between them. The CDR3 reads CAWSPPGYGEKLFF. The CDR3 DNA reads TGTGCCTGGAGTCCCCCAGGGTACGGTGAAAAACTGTTTTTT.

The chain links TRBV4-2 to TRBJ2-7; 11 nucleotides agree with TRBD2. This CDR3 region has 19 residues. The trim removed 4 bases at V and 0 bases at J, leaving 14 bases unmatched. The germline CDR1 and CDR2 sequences are LGHNA and YNFKEQ. CDR3 DNA sequence: TGTGCCAGCAGCCCAACTTTAGCGGGAGGGCCCCCAAGCTCCTACGAGCAGTACTTC. Translating gives CASSPTLAGGPPSSYEQYF.

This clonotype has a single count. The V gene is TRBV29-1, the J gene TRBJ1-1; no reliable D call. The CDR3 length is 11 residues. Germline V gene data show CDR1 as SQVTM and CDR2 as ANQGSEA. V was pared by 7 bases and J by 6 bases, with 12 bases between. The CDR3 DNA reads as TGCAGCGCTGGGATCCGCGCTGAAGCTTTCTTT. It yields the protein CSAGIRAEAFF.

The chain uses TRBV20-1 and TRBJ1-2; D remains ambiguous. CDR1 and CDR2 (germline): DFQATT, SNEGSKA (reference sequence). This CDR3 has 12 residues. The ends were cut back, 5 bases at V and 9 bases at J, with 16 bases in the middle. This CDR3 is CSALGNSRRYTF. As DNA, the CDR3 is TGCAGTGCTTTGGGAAATAGCAGGCGCTACACCTTC.

The genes are TRBV20-1 and TRBJ2-1; D is uncertain. This CDR3 has 14 residues. V lost 3 bases and J lost 10, with 19 bases in between. CDR1 and CDR2 from the germline V gene are DFQATT and SNEGSKA (reference sequence). CDR3 sequence reads: CSASLWGLVREQFF. DNA for the CDR3: TGCAGTGCTAGCCTGTGGGGATTGGTGAGGGAGCAGTTCTTC.

CDR3 nucleotides: TGTGCCAGCACCATTGGAGCGGGAGTGGATTTCTACGAGCAGTACTTC. Its translation is CASTIGAGVDFYEQYF. The chain carries TRBV6-2 or TRBV6-3 and TRBJ2-7; 8 positions match TRBD2. CDR3 size: 16 residues. Germline values: CDR1 MNHEY, CDR2 SVGEGT. The ends lost 7 bases at V and 3 bases at J; junction bases unmatched: 14.

The chain links TRBV3-1 to TRBJ1-1, with D possibly matching TRBD1 (5 bases). The germline V gene encodes CDR1 LGHDT and CDR2 YNNKEL (reference sequence). V was cut by 1 base and J by 4 bases, with 10 bases left in between. This CDR3 is built from 14 residues. CDR3 residues: CASSQVPGTTEAFF. For the CDR3, the DNA is TGTGCCAGCAGCCAAGTACCAGGGACCACTGAAGCTTTCTTT.

This rearrangement joins TRBV20-1 to TRBJ2-3, with 11 bases aligning to TRBD2. This CDR3 has 14 amino acids. Unmatched junction bases numbered 3, after V lost 6 bases and J lost 1 base. The germline V gene has CDR1 DFQATT and CDR2 SNEGSKA (reference sequence). CDR3 DNA: TGCAGTGCGCCGACTAGCGGGGGCACAGATACGCAGTATTTT. Amino acids: CSAPTSGGTDTQYF.